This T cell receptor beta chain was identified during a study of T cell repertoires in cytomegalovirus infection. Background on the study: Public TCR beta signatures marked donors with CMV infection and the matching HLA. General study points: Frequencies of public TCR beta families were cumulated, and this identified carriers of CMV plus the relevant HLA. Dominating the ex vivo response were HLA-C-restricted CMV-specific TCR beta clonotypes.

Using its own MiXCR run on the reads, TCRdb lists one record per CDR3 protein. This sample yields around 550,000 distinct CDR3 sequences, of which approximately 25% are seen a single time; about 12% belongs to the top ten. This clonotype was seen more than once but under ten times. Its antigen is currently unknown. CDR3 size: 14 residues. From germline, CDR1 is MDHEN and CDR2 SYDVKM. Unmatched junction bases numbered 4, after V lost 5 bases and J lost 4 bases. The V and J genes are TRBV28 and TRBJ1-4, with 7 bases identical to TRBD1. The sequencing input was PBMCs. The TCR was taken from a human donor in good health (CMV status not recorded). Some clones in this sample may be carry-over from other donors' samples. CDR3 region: CASSTGALNEKLFF. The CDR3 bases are TGTGCCAGCAGTACAGGGGCCCTTAATGAAAAACTGTTTTTT.